What follows are 27 T cell receptor beta chains derived from one specimen sequenced in a study of blood T cell repertoires in COVID-19. Repertoires were generated with immunoSEQ multiplex PCR, while TCRdb's copy carries only in-frame clones and drops some. The profile shows hundreds of thousands of clones, approximately 86% of them singletons. Sequenced input: PBMCs or T cells enriched from blood (not recorded which). These TCRs come from a woman in her thirties or forties with acute COVID-19.

The chain combines TRBV27 with TRBJ1-2, with D perhaps matching TRBD1 (5 bases). V was pared by 6 bases and J by 4 bases, with 18 bases between. Germline V gene lookup returns CDR1 MNHEY and CDR2 SMNVEV (reference sequence). The CDR3 spans 15 residues. CDR3 coding DNA: TGTGCCAGCAGACCCAACCAGGGTGTAGGCTATGGCTACACCTTC. It yields the protein CASRPNQGVGYGYTF.

This chain connects TRBV28 to TRBJ1-1; 7 bases align to TRBD1. J was trimmed by 6 bases and V by 5 bases; bases with no gene match: 12. CDR3 size: 15 residues. Germline-derived CDR1 and CDR2 are MDHEN and SYDVKM. The CDR3 DNA sequence: TGTGCCAGCAGTAAAAGGACAGGTCAAATCGCTGAAGCTTTCTTT. Its translation: CASSKRTGQIAEAFF.

V and J are TRBV29-1 and TRBJ1-2; TRBD1 aligns across 9 bases. From germline, CDR1 is SQVTM and CDR2 ANQGSEA. This CDR3 contains 12 residues. With V trimmed by 7 bases and J by 6 bases, 6 bases remained unmatched. CDR3 in DNA: TGCAGCGCATGGACAGGGGAGGATGGCTACACCTTC. Translated, it gives CSAWTGEDGYTF.

This clone appeared a few times. The chain links TRBV7-9 to TRBJ2-3, with D maybe TRBD2 (5 bases). There are 17 residues in the CDR3. Germline loops: CDR1 SEHNR, CDR2 FQNEAQ (reference sequence). V lost 4 bases to trimming and J lost 3 bases, with 20 bases between them. CDR3 in DNA: TGTGCCAGCAGCTCCCTCGGAAGGAGAGGGAATACAGATACGCAGTATTTT. This sequence encodes CASSSLGRRGNTDTQYF.

The chain is built from TRBV7-2 and TRBJ2-5, with 10 bases fitting TRBD1. With V trimmed by 5 bases and J by 5 bases, 8 bases remained unmatched. The length of the CDR3 is 15 residues. The V gene's germline CDR1 is SGHTA and CDR2 FQGNSA. CDR3 nucleotide sequence: TGTGCCAGCAGCCCTGGGACAGGGGTGGTGGAGACCCAGTACTTC. Translated, it gives CASSPGTGVVETQYF. The complete variable domain, with remaining parts taken from reference TRBV7-2 and TRBJ2-5, reads GAGVSQSPSNKVTEKGKDVELRCDPISGHTALYWYRQSLGQGLEFLIYFQGNSAPDKSGLPSDRFSAERTGGSVSTLTIQRTQQEDSAVYLCASSPGTGVVETQYFGPGTRLLVL.

This clone has just a few counts. The chain recombines TRBV6-5 with TRBJ1-2, with D perhaps TRBD1 (5 bases). The germline CDR1 and CDR2 sequences are MNHEY and SVGAGI. The V end lost 11 bases, the J end lost 6 bases, and 16 bases lay between the germline ends. CDR3 length: 12 amino acids. CDR3 nucleotide sequence: TGTGCCGGCCCTCGGGGGAAGCATGGCTACACCTTC. Protein: CAGPRGKHGYTF.

The chain joins TRBV28 to TRBJ2-4; tentative D call: TRBD2 (5 bases). CDR1 MDHEN and CDR2 SYDVKM come from the germline V gene. The V and J ends lost 2 bases and 6 bases respectively, with 14 bases between them. This CDR3 comprises 15 residues. CDR3 in amino acids: CASSLRSPSLNIQYF. The CDR3 bases are TGTGCCAGCAGTTTACGGTCACCTAGCCTAAACATTCAGTACTTC. Together with reference TRBV28 and TRBJ2-4, the CDR3 gives the full variable domain: DVKVTQSSRYLVKRTGEKVFLECVQDMDHENMFWYRQDPGLGLRLIYFSYDVKMKEKGDIPEGYSVSREKKERFSLILESASTNQTSMYLCASSLRSPSLNIQYFGAGTRLSVL.

The V gene is TRBV12-3 or TRBV12-4, the J gene TRBJ2-7, with D hard to call. This CDR3 is 13 amino acids long. V lost 7 bases to trimming and J lost 2 bases, with 12 bases between them. Here the CDR3 reads CASTRPGPYEQYF. The DNA for the CDR3 is TGTGCCAGCACTCGGCCGGGTCCCTACGAGCAGTACTTC.

The chain employs TRBV11-3 and TRBJ2-1, with TRBD2 matching 9 bases. Germline V gives CDR1 SGHNT, CDR2 YENEEA. The V segment lost 6 bases and the J segment 5 bases; nucleotides outside the gene matches: 8. CDR3 length: 15 residues. DNA for the CDR3: TGTGCCAGCAGGTATACGGGACTAGCCCACAATGAGCAGTTCTTC. Translating gives CASRYTGLAHNEQFF. The complete variable domain, with remaining parts taken from reference TRBV11-3 and TRBJ2-1, reads EAGVVQSPRYKIIEKKQPVAFWCNPISGHNTLYWYLQNLGQGPELLIRYENEEAVDDSQLPKDRFSAERLKGVDSTLKIQPAELGDSAVYLCASRYTGLAHNEQFFGPGTRLTVL.

V gene TRBV3-1 (or the pseudogene TRBV3-2) combines with J gene TRBJ2-7; D is unclear. The CDR3 loop spans 14 amino acids. The V and J ends lost 0 bases and 3 bases respectively, with 9 bases between them. Per germline, CDR1 LGHDT and CDR2 YNNKEL (reference sequence). CDR3 residues: CASSQEASIYEQYF. The CDR3 bases are TGTGCCAGCAGCCAAGAGGCCAGTATCTACGAGCAGTACTTC.

V usage is TRBV3-1 (or the pseudogene TRBV3-2) and J usage is TRBJ2-1; 12 bases are shared with TRBD2. The ends lost 2 bases at V and 9 bases at J; junction bases unmatched: 8. In germline, CDR1 is LGHDT, CDR2 YNNKEL (reference sequence). The CDR3 extends over 16 amino acids. The CDR3 loop reads CASSQRLAGGPGEQFF. For the CDR3, the DNA is TGTGCCAGCAGCCAAAGGCTAGCGGGAGGGCCGGGTGAGCAGTTCTTC.

The gene calls are TRBV24-1 and TRBJ2-2; 7 bases align to TRBD2. Trimming at V came to 7 bases and at J to 0 bases, leaving 7 bases not matched to a gene. The length of the CDR3 is 16 residues. Germline-derived CDR1 and CDR2 are KGHDR and SFDVKD. In DNA form, the CDR3 reads TGTGCCACCAGGGGCAGCGGGAAGACGAACACCGGGGAGCTGTTTTTT. Encoded protein: CATRGSGKTNTGELFF.

The CDR3 region is CASRPPVVDTQYF. The CDR3, as DNA: TGTGCCAGCCGCCCTCCGGTGGTAGATACGCAGTATTTT. This sequence joins TRBV25-1 and TRBJ2-3; D ambiguous. V was clipped by 8 bases and J by 5 bases, with 14 bases between them. The CDR3 contains 13 residues. Germline V gives CDR1 MGHDK, CDR2 SYGVNS.

This chain uses TRBV28 with TRBJ2-1; D perhaps matches TRBD2 (6 bases). Trimming removed 5 bases from V and 2 bases from J, with 13 bases in between. The CDR3 contains 15 residues. Germline V gene sequence: CDR1 MDHEN, CDR2 SYDVKM. CDR3 residues: CASSPYGTAYNEQFF. The CDR3 DNA reads TGTGCCAGCAGTCCATATGGGACTGCCTACAATGAGCAGTTCTTC.

This chain links TRBV28 with TRBJ2-3; D remains ambiguous. The CDR3 loop spans 13 amino acids. From germline, CDR1 is MDHEN and CDR2 SYDVKM. The germline V and J ends were trimmed by 6 bases and 2 bases, with 9 bases remaining between them. The CDR3 bases are TGTGCCAGCAGGGATAGCCTCACAGATACGCAGTATTTT. Translating gives CASRDSLTDTQYF.

J is TRBJ1-6 and V is TRBV19, with 11 nucleotides matching TRBD1. The CDR3 is 12 residues long. Per germline, CDR1 LNHDA and CDR2 SQIVND (reference sequence). V trimming: 7 bases; J trimming: 17 bases; junction bases outside the gene matches: 7. Written as DNA, the CDR3 is TGTGCCAGTATCCCCGGGGGACAGGGGGTCCACTTT. As protein: CASIPGGQGVHF.

The chain is built from TRBV15 and TRBJ2-7; a weak D match, TRBD1 (6 bases). Per germline, CDR1 LNHNV and CDR2 YYDKDF (reference sequence). V was pared by 0 bases and J by 3 bases, with 6 bases between. This CDR3 comprises 13 residues. The CDR3 coding sequence is TGTGCCACCAGCAGAGAAGGGGGCTACGAGCAGTACTTC. It yields the protein CATSREGGYEQYF.

J is TRBJ2-3 and V is TRBV5-6, with D unresolved. Germline CDR1 SGHDT, CDR2 YYEEEE. CDR3 length: 16 residues. Deletions cut 1 base from V and 0 bases from J, with 12 bases between. The CDR3 spells CASSLRSVTSTDTQYF. The CDR3 nucleotides read TGTGCCAGCAGCTTGAGGAGCGTTACTAGCACAGATACGCAGTATTTT.

The gene calls are TRBV28 and TRBJ1-3; 7 bases are a match to TRBD1. There are 15 residues in the CDR3. Losses at the gene ends were 6 bases for V and 4 bases for J; bases not matched to a gene: 9. The germline gives CDR1 MDHEN, CDR2 SYDVKM. CDR3 residues: CASSPPRTGGNTIYF. CDR3 nucleotides: TGTGCCAGCAGCCCCCCCCGGACAGGCGGAAACACCATATATTTT.

The chain carries TRBV6-5 and TRBJ1-1, with TRBD1 matching over 9 bases. J was trimmed by 2 bases and V by 7 bases; bases with no gene match: 5. The germline V gene encodes CDR1 MNHEY and CDR2 SVGAGI. The CDR3 has 14 amino acids. The CDR3 bases are TGTGCCAGCACCCGGGACAGGGCCAACACTGAAGCTTTCTTT. The encoded protein is CASTRDRANTEAFF.

Many counts were recorded for this clone. The chain employs TRBV28 and TRBJ2-1; 9 bases align to TRBD2. The CDR3 is 14 amino acids. The J segment lost 9 bases and the V segment lost 7 bases, leaving 10 bases of the junction unmatched. Looked up from germline, CDR1 is MDHEN and CDR2 is SYDVKM. This CDR3 is CASKAGGPSGEQFF. CDR3 in DNA: TGTGCCAGCAAAGCGGGAGGCCCGTCGGGTGAGCAGTTCTTC.

The V call is TRBV30, the J call TRBJ2-1; a weak D match, TRBD2 (6 bases). The CDR3 loop spans 13 amino acids. The ends were cut back, 2 bases at V and 5 bases at J, with 10 bases in the middle. Germline V CDR1 and CDR2: GTSNPN, SVGIG (reference sequence). The CDR3 reads CAWSPGLDNEQFF. CDR3 DNA sequence: TGTGCCTGGAGTCCGGGACTTGACAATGAGCAGTTCTTC. The variable domain in full, with the rest retrieved from reference TRBV30 and TRBJ2-1, is SQTIHQWPATLVQPVGSPLSLECTVEGTSNPNLYWYRQAAGRGLQLLFYSVGIGQISSEVPQNLSASRPQDRQFILSSKKLLLSDSGFYLCAWSPGLDNEQFFGPGTRLTVL.

This clone was seen a few times. The chain couples TRBV29-1 to TRBJ2-5, with 7 bases aligning to TRBD2. The CDR3 loop spans 13 amino acids. Germline CDR1 and CDR2: SQVTM and ANQGSEA. V shed 5 bases, J shed 5 bases, and the junction held 8 bases outside the gene matches. The CDR3 DNA follows: TGCAGCGTTCTGGCGGGAGAGGGGGAGACCCAGTACTTC. Translating it yields CSVLAGEGETQYF.

The table lists this clone with a count of one. The rearrangement uses TRBV6-2 or TRBV6-3 and TRBJ2-4, with 9 bases aligning to TRBD1. This CDR3 is 13 amino acids long. In germline, CDR1 is MNHEY, CDR2 SVGEGT. V gave up 5 bases and J gave up 15 bases; unmatched junction bases: 11. The CDR3 here is CASSISGTGYGYF. In DNA form, the CDR3 reads TGTGCCAGCAGTATCTCCGGGACAGGGTACGGGTACTTC.

The V call is TRBV5-4, the J call TRBJ2-1; TRBD2 agrees at 9 bases. Trimming took 4 bases from V and 6 from J; bases not matched to a gene: 5. This CDR3 is built from 14 residues. The germline V gene encodes CDR1 SGHNT and CDR2 YYREEE (reference sequence). DNA for the CDR3: TGTGCCAGCAGCCCAGGGACTAGCCGCAATGAGCAGTTCTTC. This encodes CASSPGTSRNEQFF. The full variable domain, its missing parts supplied by reference TRBV5-4 and TRBJ2-1, is ETGVTQSPTHLIKTRGQQVTLRCSSQSGHNTVSWYQQALGQGPQFIFQYYREEENGRGNFPPRFSGLQFPNYSSELNVNALELDDSALYLCASSPGTSRNEQFFGPGTRLTVL.

The J gene is TRBJ2-1, the V gene TRBV5-1; TRBD1 is a possible D gene (5 bases). Trimming pared 0 bases from V and 9 bases from J, leaving 10 bases between. The CDR3 consists of 13 residues. CDR1 and CDR2 from the germline V gene are SGHRS and YFSETQ. DNA of the CDR3: TGCGCCAGCAGCTTGGCAGGGTATGCTGAGCAGTTCTTC. Translated: CASSLAGYAEQFF.

The J gene is TRBJ2-5, the V gene TRBV7-9; TRBD1 matches 7 bases. V shed 4 bases, J shed 2 bases, and the junction held 7 bases outside the gene matches. The CDR3 consists of 15 residues. From germline, CDR1 is SEHNR and CDR2 FQNEAQ (reference sequence). CDR3 bases: TGTGCCAGCAGCTCATCCCGGGGACAGCAAGAGACCCAGTACTTC. Translation: CASSSSRGQQETQYF.